These 4 T cell receptor beta chains share one sample of origin, sequenced in a study of T cells in Graves' hyperthyroidism and ophthalmopathy. Researchers took RNA transcripts and amplified the TCR beta CDR3 regions from them. The HTBI primer set was used in a first-round RT-PCR of the TCR CDR3. TCRdb independently ran MiXCR on the multiplex PCR reads; one entry per CDR3 protein. The table shows around 270,000 distinct CDR3 sequences, with roughly 18% occurring only once. Material for sequencing was blood. The origin of the receptors is a man aged 50 or older with Graves' ophthalmopathy.

This clonotype was seen many times. The chain recombines TRBV28 with TRBJ2-7; no definite D call. The CDR3 totals 12 residues. V lost 4 bases and J lost 0, with 4 bases in between. Germline V gives CDR1 MDHEN, CDR2 SYDVKM. DNA of the CDR3: TGTGCCAGCAGTTACAGCTCCTACGAGCAGTACTTC. Protein: CASSYSSYEQYF.

The chain uses TRBV28 and TRBJ2-1; 8 bases map to TRBD1. This CDR3 has 15 residues. The trim removed 5 bases at V and 6 bases at J, leaving 9 bases unmatched. Germline V lookup: CDR1 MDHEN, CDR2 SYDVKM. The CDR3 sequence is CASSPRGRIGNEQFF. CDR3 nucleotides: TGTGCCAGCAGTCCCAGGGGGCGCATAGGCAATGAGCAGTTCTTC.

The chain couples TRBV6-5 to TRBJ1-5; TRBD1 agrees at 7 bases. The CDR3 runs 16 residues. V lost 1 base and J lost 5; bases outside the gene matches: 8. Germline V gene sequence: CDR1 MNHEY, CDR2 SVGAGI. The CDR3 region is CASSYLGRGFDQPQHF. The CDR3, as DNA: TGTGCCAGCAGTTACTTAGGCAGGGGGTTTGATCAGCCCCAGCATTTT.

This clonotype has more than one count but fewer than ten. The rearrangement joins TRBV7-2 to TRBJ1-2; a weak D match, TRBD1 (5 bases). This CDR3 region has 15 residues. Trimming stripped 0 bases from V and 2 bases from J, with 10 bases between. The germline V gene has CDR1 SGHTA and CDR2 FQGNSA. The CDR3 coding sequence is TGTGCCAGCAGCTTAGCGAGACAGAGGAACTATGGCTACACCTTC. Translation gives CASSLARQRNYGYTF.